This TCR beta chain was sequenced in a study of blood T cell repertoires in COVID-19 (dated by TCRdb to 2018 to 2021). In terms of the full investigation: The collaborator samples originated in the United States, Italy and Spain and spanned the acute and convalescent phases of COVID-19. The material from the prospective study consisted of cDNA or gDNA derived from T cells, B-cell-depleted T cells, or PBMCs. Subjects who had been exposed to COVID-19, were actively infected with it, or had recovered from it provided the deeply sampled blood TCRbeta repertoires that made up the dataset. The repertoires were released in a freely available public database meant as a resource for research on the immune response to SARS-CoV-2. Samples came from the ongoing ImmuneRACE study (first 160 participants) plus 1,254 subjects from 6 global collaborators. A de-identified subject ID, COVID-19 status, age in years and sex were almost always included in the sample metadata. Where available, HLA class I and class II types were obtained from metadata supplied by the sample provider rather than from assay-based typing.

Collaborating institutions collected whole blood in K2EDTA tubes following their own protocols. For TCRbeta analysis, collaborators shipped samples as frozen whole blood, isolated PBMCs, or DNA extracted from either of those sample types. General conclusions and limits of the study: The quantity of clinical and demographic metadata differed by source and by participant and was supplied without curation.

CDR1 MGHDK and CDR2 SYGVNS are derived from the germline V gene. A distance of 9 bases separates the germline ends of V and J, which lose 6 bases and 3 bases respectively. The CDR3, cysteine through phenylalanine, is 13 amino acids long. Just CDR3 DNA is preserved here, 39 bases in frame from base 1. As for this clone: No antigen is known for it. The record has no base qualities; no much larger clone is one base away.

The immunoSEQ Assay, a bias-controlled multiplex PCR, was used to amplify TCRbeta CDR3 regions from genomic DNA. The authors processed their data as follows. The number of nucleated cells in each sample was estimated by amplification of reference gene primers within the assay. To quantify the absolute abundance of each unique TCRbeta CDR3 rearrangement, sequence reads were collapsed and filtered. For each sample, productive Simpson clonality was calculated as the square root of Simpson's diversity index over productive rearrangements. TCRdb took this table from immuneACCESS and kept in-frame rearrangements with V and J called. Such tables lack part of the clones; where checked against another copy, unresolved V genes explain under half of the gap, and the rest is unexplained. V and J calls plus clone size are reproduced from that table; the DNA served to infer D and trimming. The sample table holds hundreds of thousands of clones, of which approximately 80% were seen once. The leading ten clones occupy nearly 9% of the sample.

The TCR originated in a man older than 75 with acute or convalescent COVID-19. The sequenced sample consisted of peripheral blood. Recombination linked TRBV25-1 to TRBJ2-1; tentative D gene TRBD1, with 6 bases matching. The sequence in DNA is TGTGCCAGCAGCCGGACAGTCTACAATGAGCAGTTCTTC. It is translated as CASSRTVYNEQFF.